A selection of T cell receptor beta chains follows, all from one sample in a study of blood T cell repertoires in COVID-19. TCRdb's copy holds only in-frame clones and misses some; the assay was immunoSEQ multiplex PCR. The sample holds 70,000 to 90,000 clones, 80% to 95% seen once. The sequencing sample was made of peripheral blood. These receptors were collected from a human donor in a cohort sampled during active COVID-19. The CDR3 runs from the conserved cysteine through the conserved F or W. D genes are given only for firm matches. Only part of the rows carry a size: once, few, many, or a class if the clone is expanded.

v_gene	d_gene	abundance	j_gene	CDR3aa	CDR3nt
TRBV18	TRBD1	-	TRBJ1-3	CASSGDSSGNTIYF	TGTGCCAGCTCAGGGGACAGCTCTGGAAACACCATATATTTT
TRBV7-9	-	-	TRBJ1-6	CASSNQGNRRDSPLHF	TGTGCCAGCAGCAACCAGGGAAATAGACGCGATTCACCCCTCCACTTT
TRBV7-9	-	few	TRBJ1-6	CASSPPGRTDSPLHF	TGTGCCAGCAGCCCGCCAGGTCGGACAGATTCACCCCTCCACTTT
TRBV9	TRBD1	-	TRBJ2-6	CASSVASGGSSGANVLTF	TGTGCCAGCAGCGTAGCCTCAGGGGGTAGTTCTGGGGCCAACGTCCTGACTTTC
TRBV6-5	-	-	TRBJ1-5	CASSYSRRHNQPQHF	TGTGCCAGCAGTTACTCTCGTCGACACAATCAGCCCCAGCATTTT
TRBV18	TRBD1	-	TRBJ1-2	CASSPPGTGDMDGYTF	TGTGCCAGCTCACCACCGGGAACAGGGGATATGGATGGCTACACCTTC
TRBV6-2/TRBV6-3	-	-	TRBJ1-2	CASSYPTEYTF	TGTGCCAGCAGTTATCCGACAGAGTACACCTTC
TRBV5-1	TRBD1	-	TRBJ2-1	CASSGDRVFNEQFF	TGCGCCAGCAGCGGGGACAGGGTGTTCAATGAGCAGTTCTTC
TRBV19	-	-	TRBJ2-3	CASSIAGRAAYF	TGTGCCAGTAGTATAGCTGGGCGTGCCGCTTATTTT
TRBV4-1	TRBD1	-	TRBJ1-2	CASSWDRAKANYGYTF	TGCGCCAGCAGCTGGGACAGGGCGAAAGCTAACTATGGCTACACCTTC
TRBV11-2	TRBD1	-	TRBJ2-7	CASSLTAGQGSYEQYF	TGTGCCAGCAGCTTAACCGCGGGACAGGGCTCCTACGAGCAGTACTTC
TRBV6-2/TRBV6-3	-	-	TRBJ1-6	CASSYRPGGGYPRLYNSPLHF	TGTGCCAGCAGTTACCGACCGGGCGGGGGATACCCCCGTCTGTATAATTCACCCCTCCACTTT
TRBV1	-	-	TRBJ2-3	CTSSHSNPRLAGGLGRPDTQYF	TGCACCAGCAGCCATTCGAACCCAAGACTAGCGGGGGGCCTCGGGCGGCCAGATACGCAGTATTTT
TRBV19	TRBD1	-	TRBJ1-2	CASSIRRQGPNYGYTF	TGTGCCAGTAGTATCCGTCGACAGGGGCCAAACTATGGCTACACCTTC
TRBV4-3	TRBD1	-	TRBJ1-1	CASSLGTGEPEAFF	TGCGCCAGCAGCCTGGGGACAGGGGAGCCTGAAGCTTTCTTT
TRBV4-2	TRBD2	-	TRBJ2-5	CASSQERGGYQETQYF	TGTGCCAGCAGCCAAGAGCGGGGGGGGTACCAAGAGACCCAGTACTTC
TRBV27	TRBD1	-	TRBJ2-7	CASSPPAGGKYYEQYF	TGTGCCAGCAGTCCCCCCGCAGGGGGCAAATACTACGAGCAGTACTTC
TRBV24-1	-	-	TRBJ2-2	CATSDSRTGELFF	TGTGCCACCAGTGACTCACGGACCGGGGAGCTGTTTTTT
TRBV5-1	-	-	TRBJ1-1	CASSLGGKLNTEAFF	TGCGCCAGCAGCTTGGGAGGGAAGCTGAACACTGAAGCTTTCTTT
TRBV4-3	TRBD2	-	TRBJ2-3	CASSQEGLAGGPPLDTQYF	TGCGCCAGCAGCCAAGAAGGACTAGCGGGGGGTCCCCCCCTAGATACGCAGTATTTT
TRBV27	TRBD1	-	TRBJ1-5	CASSPPGGMGQPQHF	TGTGCCAGCAGTCCCCCAGGGGGCATGGGTCAGCCCCAGCATTTT
TRBV27	TRBD2	-	TRBJ2-7	CASSLVSGRGAYEQYF	TGTGCCAGCAGTTTAGTATCTGGGCGGGGGGCCTACGAGCAGTACTTC
TRBV6-5	TRBD1	-	TRBJ1-1	CASSRGTGVTEAFF	TGTGCCAGCAGCCGCGGGACAGGGGTCACTGAAGCTTTCTTT
TRBV2	-	once	TRBJ2-1	CASSEALGSNEQFF	TGTGCCAGCAGTGAAGCGCTTGGCAGTAATGAGCAGTTCTTC
TRBV19	-	-	TRBJ2-5	CASSGGTAWETQYF	TGTGCCAGTAGTGGAGGGACAGCCTGGGAGACCCAGTACTTC
TRBV27	-	-	TRBJ2-7	CASSPKGGSGPSYEQYF	TGTGCCAGCAGTCCGAAGGGGGGTAGCGGGCCCTCCTACGAGCAGTACTTC
TRBV9	-	-	TRBJ2-2	CASSVGALQNTGELFF	TGTGCCAGCAGCGTCGGAGCGTTACAGAACACCGGGGAGCTGTTTTTT
TRBV7-9	-	-	TRBJ1-2	CASSLRVEEQGRGGYTF	TGTGCCAGCAGCTTAAGGGTTGAAGAACAGGGCCGCGGAGGCTACACCTTC
TRBV6-1	-	-	TRBJ1-2	CASSESVFTTNYGYTF	TGTGCCAGCAGTGAATCGGTTTTTACGACTAACTATGGCTACACCTTC
TRBV6-6	-	-	TRBJ2-2	CASCVGRRELFF	TGTGCCAGCTGTGTGGGCCGACGAGAGCTGTTTTTT
TRBV29-1	-	-	TRBJ1-3	CSVATPGNTIYF	TGCAGCGTTGCCACTCCTGGAAACACCATATATTTT
TRBV2	TRBD2	-	TRBJ2-3	CASGGAGGPVGTQYF	TGTGCCAGCGGGGGAGCGGGGGGGCCCGTGGGTACGCAGTATTTT
TRBV3-1/TRBV3-2	-	-	TRBJ1-6	CASSRVGPYNSPLHF	TGTGCCAGCAGCCGGGTTGGGCCTTATAATTCACCCCTCCACTTT
TRBV12-3/TRBV12-4	-	-	TRBJ1-2	CASSLRGGYGYTF	TGTGCCAGCAGTTTACGAGGGGGCTATGGCTACACCTTC
TRBV5-4	-	few	TRBJ1-1	CASSTDNEAFF	TGTGCCAGCAGCACTGACAATGAAGCTTTCTTT
TRBV18	TRBD1	-	TRBJ2-4	CASSPQTGGSLAKNIQYF	TGTGCCAGCTCACCACAGACAGGGGGGAGCTTAGCCAAAAACATTCAGTACTTC
TRBV7-8	-	-	TRBJ2-1	CASSFSGGPYNEQFF	TGTGCCAGCAGCTTTTCCGGGGGGCCCTACAATGAGCAGTTCTTC